What follows describes a single T cell receptor (beta chain). These data belong to a study of OX40 agonist ivuxolimab in advanced cancers. Germline CDR1 PRHDT, CDR2 FYEKMQ (reference sequence). Deletions cut 1 base from V and 6 bases from J, with 7 bases between. The CDR3 sequence is 12 residues long. Method: immunoSEQ multiplex PCR; TCRdb's copy keeps in-frame clones and lacks some. The sample contains tens of thousands of clones, roughly 88% of which appear only once. This specimen consisted of CD4+ or CD8+ T cells sorted from blood, obtained in a trial of the OX40 agonist ivuxolimab. This TCR was sampled from an adult with an advanced solid tumor such as melanoma, head and neck, liver or kidney cancer. This chain joins TRBV13 and TRBJ2-7; D is undetermined. CDR3 protein: CASSLDRGEQYF. Written as DNA, the CDR3 is TGTGCCAGCAGCTTAGATAGAGGCGAGCAGTACTTC.